This TCR beta chain was retrieved from a study of T cells in Graves' hyperthyroidism and ophthalmopathy. Among ophthalmopathy patients, the Clinical Activity Score reached at least 3, the NOSPECS grade reached at least 4, and duration remained under 3 months. Any patient presenting with uncontrolled infection, other autoimmune disease, pregnancy or lactation was left out. Germline-derived CDR1 and CDR2 are SGHTA and FQGNSA. The CDR3 is 16 residues long. The germline V and J ends were trimmed by 1 base and 1 base, with 8 bases remaining between them. This clonotype was picked up a small number of times. The antigen remains unidentified. The CDR3 regions of TCR beta were amplified from RNA transcripts. RT-PCR in the first round (using the HTBI primer set) targeted the TCR CDR3. TCRdb ran MiXCR on the multiplex PCR reads and lists one entry per CDR3 protein. The data hold under 600,000 distinct CDR3 sequences, with approximately 15% observed a single time.

Study conclusions and caveats: Most thyroid-expanded clonotypes above 0.001 were also found in blood.

The origin of this receptor is a woman aged 40 to 49 with Graves' ophthalmopathy. The V and J genes are TRBV7-2 and TRBJ2-6, with TRBD2 as a possible D gene (6 bases). The sequencing input was blood. Here the CDR3 DNA reads TGTGCCAGCAGCTTAGTTCGGGGGTCTGGGGCCAACGTCCTGACTTTC. This encodes CASSLVRGSGANVLTF.